Shown below are 27 T cell receptor beta chains from a single sample sequenced in a study of shared clonotypes between healthy human individuals. Method: immunoSEQ multiplex PCR; TCRdb's copy keeps in-frame clones and lacks some. The sample has some 2,400,000 clones; under 97% are singletons. The sample comprised naive CD4+ T cells sorted from blood. This sample's subset: CD45RA+ positively selected. The receptors were sampled from a man aged 18 to 35 in good health.

The chain is built from TRBV10-3 and TRBJ2-1; D call uncertain. The germline V and J ends were trimmed by 5 bases and 0 bases, with 14 bases remaining between them. Germline assignment: CDR1 ENHRY and CDR2 SYGVKD. The CDR3 has 16 amino acids. The CDR3 DNA reads as TGTGCCATCAGTCCTAAAGACGGTTTCTCCTACAATGAGCAGTTCTTC. Its protein product is CAISPKDGFSYNEQFF.

The V call is TRBV5-1, the J call TRBJ2-4; maybe TRBD1 (6 bases). The V end was cut by 0 bases, the J end by 8 bases, with 12 bases between. The CDR3 contains 14 residues. Germline-derived CDR1 and CDR2 are SGHRS and YFSETQ. The CDR3 DNA sequence: TGCGCCAGCAGCTTGGTAGGGGGATCAGACATTCAGTACTTC. The encoded protein is CASSLVGGSDIQYF.

The DNA for the CDR3 is TGTGCCTGGAGTCTCGGTAGGGCGTCCGGGGAGCTGTTTTTT. This encodes CAWSLGRASGELFF. The V gene is TRBV30, the J gene TRBJ2-2; no clear D. CDR3 size: 14 residues. Germline CDR1 GTSNPN, CDR2 SVGIG (reference sequence). The V gene lost 2 bases and the J gene lost 6 bases, with 13 bases spanning the gap.

The chain couples TRBV5-1 to TRBJ2-3; maybe TRBD2 (6 bases). Germline V gene lookup returns CDR1 SGHRS and CDR2 YFSETQ. CDR3 length equals 14 residues. V was shortened by 4 bases and J by 0 bases, with 9 bases between the two germline ends. DNA of the CDR3: TGCGCCAGCAGCCGGAGCGGGAGCACAGATACGCAGTATTTT. Encoded protein: CASSRSGSTDTQYF.

The chain combines TRBV11-2 with TRBJ2-3; D is unresolved. The CDR3 runs 15 residues. Germline loops: CDR1 SGHAT, CDR2 FQNNGV. Trimming cost V 3 bases and J 0 bases, with 10 bases left between them. The CDR3 sequence is CASSLATVSTDTQYF. The CDR3 bases are TGTGCCAGCAGCTTGGCAACAGTAAGCACAGATACGCAGTATTTT.

The rearrangement links TRBV30 to TRBJ1-2; D call uncertain. The CDR3 consists of 13 residues. Germline CDR1 and CDR2: GTSNPN and SVGIG (reference sequence). Trimming removed 2 bases from V and 7 bases from J, with 14 bases in between. The CDR3 is CAWSLGILSGYTF. CDR3 coding DNA: TGTGCCTGGAGTCTGGGTATACTCTCTGGCTACACCTTC.

This clone was counted once. The chain carries TRBV10-3 and TRBJ1-1; weak D call: TRBD1 (5 bases). This CDR3 has 14 residues. Trimming removed 2 bases at V and 6 bases at J, with 13 bases between. The germline CDR1 and CDR2 sequences are ENHRY and SYGVKD. The CDR3: CAISEPQGGAEAFF. CDR3 in DNA: TGTGCCATCAGTGAGCCCCAGGGAGGGGCTGAAGCTTTCTTT.

The chain couples TRBV10-1 to TRBJ2-1, with 9 nucleotides matching TRBD2. The germline V gene has CDR1 WNHNN and CDR2 SYGVQD (reference sequence). V gave up 5 bases and J gave up 4 bases; unmatched junction bases: 9. This CDR3 has 16 residues. Written as DNA, the CDR3 is TGCGCCAGCAGTAATTCCCTAGCGGGGCCTTACAATGAGCAGTTCTTC. This gives the protein CASSNSLAGPYNEQFF.

The V call is TRBV19, the J call TRBJ2-5; 14 nucleotides match TRBD2. Losses at the gene ends were 5 bases for V and 13 bases for J; bases not matched to a gene: 6. Germline-derived CDR1 and CDR2 are LNHDA and SQIVND (reference sequence). The CDR3 spans 13 residues. The CDR3: CASSQGLAGDVYF. The CDR3 DNA follows: TGTGCCAGTAGTCAGGGACTAGCGGGAGATGTGTACTTC.

The chain employs TRBV9 and TRBJ2-5, with 9 bases matching TRBD2. V dropped 0 bases and J dropped 2; count of bases not matched to a gene: 8. Germline values: CDR1 SGDLS, CDR2 YYNGEE. This CDR3 spans 17 amino acids. The CDR3 sequence is CASSVATSGGIQETQYF. The DNA for the CDR3 is TGTGCCAGCAGCGTAGCTACCAGCGGGGGGATACAAGAGACCCAGTACTTC.

The V call is TRBV10-2, the J call TRBJ2-7, with TRBD2 matching 13 bases. Germline CDR1 and CDR2: WSHSY and SAAADI. The CDR3 has 15 amino acids. The V segment lost 5 bases and the J segment 4 bases; nucleotides outside the gene matches: 5. The DNA of the CDR3 is TGCGCCAGCAGTTGGACTAGCGGGAGTCAATACGAGCAGTACTTC. Translation gives CASSWTSGSQYEQYF.

The chain joins TRBV5-5 to TRBJ1-5, with D perhaps matching TRBD1 (5 bases). The germline CDR1 and CDR2 sequences are SGHKS and YYEKEE (reference sequence). V lost 0 bases, J lost 3 bases, and 10 bases lay in between. The CDR3 is 15 residues long. The CDR3 protein is CASSLGQQTNQPQHF. The CDR3 nucleotides read TGTGCCAGCAGCTTGGGACAGCAAACCAATCAGCCCCAGCATTTT.

The chain uses TRBV30 and TRBJ2-5; TRBD1 matches at 12 bases. V was clipped by 1 base and J by 5 bases; unmatched bases: 5. In germline, CDR1 is GTSNPN, CDR2 SVGIG (reference sequence). The CDR3 sequence is 15 residues long. The CDR3 sequence is CAWSARDRGRETQYF. In nucleotides, the CDR3 is TGTGCCTGGAGTGCCCGGGACAGGGGGCGGGAGACCCAGTACTTC. The full variable domain, in which reference TRBV30 and TRBJ2-5 provide the parts outside the CDR3, is SQTIHQWPATLVQPVGSPLSLECTVEGTSNPNLYWYRQAAGRGLQLLFYSVGIGQISSEVPQNLSASRPQDRQFILSSKKLLLSDSGFYLCAWSARDRGRETQYFGPGTRLLVL.

This chain connects TRBV4-2 to TRBJ2-7; 8 bases agree with TRBD2. CDR1 is LGHNA, CDR2 YNFKEQ, per germline. The CDR3 sequence is 14 residues long. Germline trimming cut 1 base from V and 5 bases from J; bases unmatched to any gene: 4. The CDR3 sequence is CASSQGGLDHEQYF. CDR3 coding DNA: TGTGCCAGCAGCCAAGGGGGACTAGACCACGAGCAGTACTTC.

In this sample, this clone turned up once. V is TRBV5-1 and J is TRBJ2-1; a possible D gene is TRBD1 (6 bases). CDR3 length: 13 residues. CDR1 and CDR2 from the germline V gene are SGHRS and YFSETQ. V shed 1 base and J shed 9 bases, with 11 bases lying between them. CDR3 nucleotides: TGCGCCAGCAGCTTGATACAGGGCCTTGAGCAGTTCTTC. Protein sequence: CASSLIQGLEQFF. Together with reference TRBV5-1 and TRBJ2-1, the CDR3 gives the full variable domain: KAGVTQTPRYLIKTRGQQVTLSCSPISGHRSVSWYQQTPGQGLQFLFEYFSETQRNKGNFPGRFSGRQFSNSRSEMNVSTLELGDSALYLCASSLIQGLEQFFGPGTRLTVL.

The chain combines TRBV10-2 with TRBJ2-7; no reliable D call. This CDR3 has 12 amino acids. V shed 0 bases and J shed 4 bases, with 4 bases lying between them. In germline, CDR1 is WSHSY, CDR2 SAAADI. CDR3 sequence reads: CASSESVYEQYF. CDR3 coding DNA: TGCGCCAGCAGTGAGTCAGTGTACGAGCAGTACTTC.

The J gene is TRBJ1-6, the V gene TRBV6-4; TRBD1 matches 9 bases. The germline V gene encodes CDR1 MRHNA and CDR2 SNTAGT. This CDR3 is 15 amino acids long. After removal of 4 bases from V and 6 bases from J, the junction contained 4 bases not matched to a gene. The CDR3 spells CASSALTGGNSPLHF. CDR3 bases: TGTGCCAGCAGTGCCCTGACAGGGGGTAATTCACCCCTCCACTTT.

V usage is TRBV30 and J usage is TRBJ2-7, with 7 bases that match TRBD1. The V segment lost 4 bases and the J segment 3 bases; nucleotides outside the gene matches: 3. Germline CDR1 is GTSNPN and CDR2 is SVGIG (reference sequence). This CDR3 is built from 12 residues. CDR3 nucleotides: TGTGCCTGGAAAGGGGACAGCTACGAGCAGTACTTC. Amino acids: CAWKGDSYEQYF.

CDR3 coding DNA: TGTGCCAGCAGCCAAGAACAGACTGCAACTAATGAAAAACTGTTTTTT. It translates to CASSQEQTATNEKLFF. The chain has TRBV4-2 and TRBJ1-4, with D unresolved. The CDR3 spans 16 residues. From germline, CDR1 is LGHNA and CDR2 YNFKEQ. With 0 bases removed from V and 0 bases from J, the gap between germline ends came to 8 bases.

The genes are TRBV18 and TRBJ1-4; D not resolved. V was trimmed by 2 bases and J by 3 bases, leaving 7 bases between them. Germline CDR1 KGHSH, CDR2 LQKENI. The CDR3 consists of 14 residues. This CDR3 reads CASSPYDSNEKLFF. DNA for the CDR3: TGTGCCAGCTCACCATACGACTCTAATGAAAAACTGTTTTTT.

A note on this clone: Distinct nucleotide sequences in the sample also encode this CDR3. J is TRBJ2-7 and V is TRBV11-2; D may be TRBD2 (6 bases). From germline, CDR1 is SGHAT and CDR2 FQNNGV. V lost 1 base and J 1 base, leaving 11 bases between the germline ends. This CDR3 is 15 amino acids long. DNA of the CDR3: TGTGCCAGCAGCTTAGTCGCGGGGTCTTCCTACGAGCAGTACTTC. Its translation: CASSLVAGSSYEQYF.

The rearrangement links TRBV5-5 to TRBJ2-5; D is unclear. This CDR3 comprises 12 residues. Germline V CDR1 and CDR2: SGHKS, YYEKEE (reference sequence). V gave up 0 bases and J gave up 5 bases, with 5 bases separating them. CDR3 in DNA: TGTGCCAGCAGCTTGGAACCGGAGACCCAGTACTTC. Translated: CASSLEPETQYF.

About this clone: This CDR3 is also generated by other DNA sequences in the sample. The rearrangement joins TRBV7-2 to TRBJ2-7; 10 bases agree with TRBD2. The CDR3 is made up of 15 amino acids. Germline V lookup: CDR1 SGHTA, CDR2 FQGNSA. V shed 1 base, J shed 3 bases, and the junction held 3 bases outside the gene matches. Here the CDR3 DNA reads TGTGCCAGCAGCTTAGTCGGGACTAGCGTCTACGAGCAGTACTTC. It is translated as CASSLVGTSVYEQYF.

A remark on this clone: Other nucleotide sequences in the sample specify the same CDR3. The CDR3 bases are TGTGCCATCAGTGAAAGTCCGAGCCAAGAGACCCAGTACTTC. As protein: CAISESPSQETQYF. V gene TRBV10-3 combines with J gene TRBJ2-5; D is undetermined. The length of the CDR3 is 14 residues. CDR1 and CDR2 (germline): ENHRY, SYGVKD. V was trimmed by 3 bases and J by 1 base, leaving 9 bases between them.

The CDR3 reads CASSRPTGREQYF. Here the CDR3 DNA reads TGTGCCAGTAGTCGCCCCACGGGACGAGAGCAGTACTTC. This sequence joins TRBV19 and TRBJ2-7; perhaps D is TRBD1 or TRBD2 (5 bases each). This CDR3 spans 13 amino acids. Trimming pared 5 bases from V and 7 bases from J, leaving 15 bases between. Germline CDR1 reads LNHDA; CDR2 reads SQIVND (reference sequence).

The chain combines TRBV18 with TRBJ1-2; possibly TRBD1 for D (5 bases). The CDR3 spans 14 residues. Germline loops: CDR1 KGHSH, CDR2 LQKENI. V lost 0 bases to trimming and J lost 5 bases, with 10 bases between them. The chain's CDR3 is CASSPPGGLYGYTF. CDR3 in DNA: TGTGCCAGCTCACCACCGGGGGGGTTGTATGGCTACACCTTC.

Worth noting for this clone: This specimen includes other DNA sequences encoding the same CDR3. V is TRBV5-4 and J is TRBJ2-5, with TRBD1 matching 10 bases. This CDR3 is built from 15 residues. Germline CDR1 reads SGHNT; CDR2 reads YYREEE (reference sequence). Germline trimming cut 2 bases from V and 1 base from J; bases unmatched to any gene: 2. CDR3 in DNA: TGTGCCAGCAGCTTAGGACAGGGGGTCCAAGAGACCCAGTACTTC. It yields the protein CASSLGQGVQETQYF.